The T cell receptor (beta chain) under discussion was sequenced for a study of blood T cell repertoires in COVID-19. Study in general: T cells, B-cell-depleted T cells, or PBMCs provided the cDNA or gDNA that served as material.

In the authors' methods: Nucleated cell counts were estimated from reference gene primer amplification. Sequencing was performed with immunoSEQ multiplex PCR; in TCRdb, only in-frame clones are kept and a portion is missing. From that table come the V and J calls and clone size; the DNA was used to work out D and trimming. The sample contains under 35,000 clones, about 81% of which appear only once. V lost 4 bases and J 3 bases, leaving 12 bases between the germline ends. This CDR3 has 15 residues. CDR1 LNHNV and CDR2 YYDKDF come from the germline V gene (reference sequence). This chain joins TRBV15 and TRBJ1-4, with D unresolved. The sequenced sample consisted of peripheral blood. The TCR originated in an elderly man with acute or convalescent COVID-19. DNA of the CDR3: TGTGCCACCAGCAAGTCGACCGGGGCTAATGAAAAACTGTTTTTT. Its protein product is CATSKSTGANEKLFF. Complete variable domain (other parts from reference TRBV15 and TRBJ1-4): DAMVIQNPRYQVTQFGKPVTLSCSQTLNHNVMYWYQQKSSQAPKLLFHYYDKDFNNEADTPDNFQSRRPNTSFCFLDIRSPGLGDTAMYLCATSKSTGANEKLFFGSGTQLSVL.